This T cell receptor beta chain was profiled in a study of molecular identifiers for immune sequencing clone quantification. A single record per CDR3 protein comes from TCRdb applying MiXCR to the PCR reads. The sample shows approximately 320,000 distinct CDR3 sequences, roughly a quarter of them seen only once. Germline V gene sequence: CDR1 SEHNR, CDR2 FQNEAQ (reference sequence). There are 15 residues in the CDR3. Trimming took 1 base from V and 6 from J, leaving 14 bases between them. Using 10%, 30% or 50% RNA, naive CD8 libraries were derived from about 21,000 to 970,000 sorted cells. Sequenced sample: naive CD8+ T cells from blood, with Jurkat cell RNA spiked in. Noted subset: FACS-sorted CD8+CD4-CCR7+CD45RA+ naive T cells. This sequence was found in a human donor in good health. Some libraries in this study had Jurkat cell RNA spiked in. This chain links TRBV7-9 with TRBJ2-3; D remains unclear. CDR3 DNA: TGTGCCAGCAGCTTAGGTCCAGGTTACGGTGATACGCAGTATTTT. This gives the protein CASSLGPGYGDTQYF. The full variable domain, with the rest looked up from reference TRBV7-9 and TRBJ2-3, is DTGVSQNPRHKITKRGQNVTFRCDPISEHNRLYWYRQTLGQGPEFLTYFQNEAQLEKSRLLSDRFSAERPKGSFSTLEIQRTEQGDSAMYLCASSLGPGYGDTQYFGPGTRLTVL.